This TCR beta chain is from a study of T-cell memory formation after mild COVID-19. For the study at large: Largely donor-specific sequence clusters came from a couple of donors. Whole-study findings and limits: The CD4+ clones that contracted clustered mainly within CM and EM, and the CD8+ clones concentrated in EMRA. CD4/CD8 balance characterized clones contracting day 15 to 85, and CD4+ skew characterized later expanders.

MiXCR, applied by TCRdb to the 5' RACE reads, yields one record per CDR3 protein. The table has about 270,000 distinct CDR3 sequences, about 16% seen once. The V end lost 4 bases, the J end lost 9 bases, and 13 bases lay between the germline ends. Germline CDR1 and CDR2: MNHEY and SVGAGI. The CDR3 extends over 13 amino acids. Regarding this clonotype: Its target is not known.

The TCR originated in an adult woman who had mild COVID-19 (a few samples of this study predate the infection). Cell type and time point are not known. The rearrangement joins TRBV6-5 to TRBJ1-5; D is unclear. Input material: PBMCs or a T cell subset sorted from them (not recorded which). The CDR3 loop is CASSSRPNGPQHF. Written as DNA, the CDR3 is TGTGCCAGCAGTTCCCGCCCCAACGGGCCCCAGCATTTT.